The 22 T cell receptor beta chains reported below all come from one sample, sequenced in a study of human versus mouse CDR3 diversity and MHC coevolution. Method: immunoSEQ multiplex PCR; TCRdb's copy keeps in-frame clones and lacks some. The sample has 86,000 or so clones, about 93% seen once. Sequencing used naive CD4+ T cells from blood. The subset denotes: CD45RO-negative CD62L-positive naive CD4 T cells. These receptors came from a person between 25 and 69 years old in good health.

This clone was picked up a small number of times. The chain joins TRBV18 to TRBJ1-3, with unresolved D. Germline values: CDR1 KGHSH, CDR2 LQKENI. The CDR3 totals 16 residues. Between the trimmed V and J ends, which lost 1 base and 0 bases, there was a span of 10 bases. CDR3 nucleotides: TGTGCCAGCTCACCACGGCAGGTCGACTCTGGAAACACCATATATTTT. Translation: CASSPRQVDSGNTIYF.

This sequence joins TRBV19 and TRBJ2-2; TRBD1 aligns across 9 bases. This CDR3 is 16 amino acids long. V lost 6 bases and J lost 7; bases outside the gene matches: 12. In germline, CDR1 is LNHDA, CDR2 SQIVND (reference sequence). The CDR3 region is CASSRPGTGFGGELFF. DNA of the CDR3: TGTGCCAGTAGCCGTCCCGGGACAGGGTTCGGCGGGGAGCTGTTTTTT.

CDR3 amino acids: CASSYSGQISYEQYF. CDR3 nucleotides: TGTGCCAGCAGTTACTCTGGACAGATCTCCTACGAGCAGTACTTC. The chain links TRBV6-5 to TRBJ2-7, with D maybe TRBD1 (6 bases). Germline assignment: CDR1 MNHEY and CDR2 SVGAGI. CDR3 size: 15 residues. Between the trimmed V and J ends, which lost 0 bases and 0 bases, there was a span of 9 bases.

The CDR3 protein is CASSFKSGRTEAFF. The DNA of the CDR3 is TGTGCCAGCAGCTTCAAATCAGGGAGGACTGAAGCTTTCTTT. The chain is built from TRBV11-1 and TRBJ1-1, with a tentative D call TRBD1 (5 bases). In germline, CDR1 is SGHAT, CDR2 FQDESV (reference sequence). V lost 3 bases and J 5 bases, leaving 13 bases between the germline ends. There are 14 residues in the CDR3.

This chain connects TRBV2 to TRBJ2-1; 10 bases align to TRBD2. The germline V gene has CDR1 SNHLY and CDR2 FYNNEI. The CDR3 loop spans 15 amino acids. V lost 4 bases, J lost 0 bases, and 0 bases stayed unmatched. The CDR3, as DNA: TGTGCCAGCAGTGGGACTAGCGGCTCCTACAATGAGCAGTTCTTC. It is translated as CASSGTSGSYNEQFF.

The chain carries TRBV5-1 and TRBJ2-3; TRBD2 matches at 10 bases. CDR1 SGHRS and CDR2 YFSETQ come from the germline V gene. J lost 1 base, V lost 6 bases, and 2 bases had no gene match. The length of the CDR3 is 14 residues. CDR3 DNA sequence: TGCGCCAGCACCGGGACTAGCGGCACAGATACGCAGTATTTT. It is translated as CASTGTSGTDTQYF.

V and J are TRBV18 and TRBJ1-1; 7 bases map to TRBD1. CDR3 length: 16 residues. Germline CDR1 and CDR2: KGHSH and LQKENI. With V trimmed by 2 bases and J by 3 bases, 9 bases remained unmatched. CDR3 DNA: TGTGCCAGCTCACCATTACCGGGACAGACCTACACTGAAGCTTTCTTT. Translated: CASSPLPGQTYTEAFF.

This chain joins TRBV7-2 and TRBJ2-3; possibly TRBD2 for D (5 bases). The CDR3 length is 15 residues. V lost 2 bases and J lost 5, with 14 bases in between. The germline CDR1 and CDR2 sequences are SGHTA and FQGNSA. CDR3 sequence reads: CASSLSPGRIDTQYF. In nucleotides, the CDR3 is TGTGCCAGCAGCTTAAGCCCTGGGAGAATAGATACGCAGTATTTT.

This clone was picked up one time. The V gene is TRBV11-2, the J gene TRBJ2-7; TRBD2 aligns across 10 bases. The CDR3 spans 16 residues. In germline, CDR1 is SGHAT, CDR2 FQNNGV. V shed 3 bases and J 0 bases; nucleotides not matched to a gene: 5. The CDR3 reads CASSFRTSGHSYEQYF. In DNA form, the CDR3 reads TGTGCCAGCAGCTTTAGGACTAGCGGACACTCCTACGAGCAGTACTTC.

V and J are TRBV19 and TRBJ1-5; D is uncertain. V dropped 1 base and J dropped 5 bases, with 6 bases sitting between them. CDR1 LNHDA and CDR2 SQIVND come from the germline V gene (reference sequence). There are 13 residues in the CDR3. The CDR3 DNA reads TGTGCCAGTAGTATAGTATCTGATCAGCCCCAGCATTTT. Translation: CASSIVSDQPQHF.

The chain is built from TRBV11-2 and TRBJ2-7; D is uncertain. V was pared by 5 bases and J by 2 bases, with 10 bases between. Germline-derived CDR1 and CDR2 are SGHAT and FQNNGV. The CDR3 has 13 residues. DNA for the CDR3: TGTGCCAGCAGCCCCTATCGTCCCTACGAGCAGTACTTC. It yields the protein CASSPYRPYEQYF. The whole variable domain, remainder taken from reference TRBV11-2 and TRBJ2-7, is EAGVAQSPRYKIIEKRQSVAFWCNPISGHATLYWYQQILGQGPKLLIQFQNNGVVDDSQLPKDRFSAERLKGVDSTLKIQPAKLEDSAVYLCASSPYRPYEQYFGPGTRLTVT.

The chain carries TRBV5-1 and TRBJ2-7; no clear D. CDR1 and CDR2 (germline): SGHRS, YFSETQ. Trimming removed 0 bases from V and 0 bases from J, with 16 bases in between. CDR3 size: 17 residues. The CDR3 sequence is CASSLEVLARSSYEQYF. The CDR3 nucleotides read TGCGCCAGCAGCTTGGAGGTGTTGGCCAGGTCCTCCTACGAGCAGTACTTC. The whole variable domain, filled in from reference TRBV5-1 and TRBJ2-7, reads KAGVTQTPRYLIKTRGQQVTLSCSPISGHRSVSWYQQTPGQGLQFLFEYFSETQRNKGNFPGRFSGRQFSNSRSEMNVSTLELGDSALYLCASSLEVLARSSYEQYFGPGTRLTVT.

This chain joins TRBV6-5 and TRBJ2-7; D remains ambiguous. V was cut by 0 bases and J by 1 base, with 7 bases left in between. CDR1 MNHEY and CDR2 SVGAGI come from the germline V gene. The CDR3 spans 14 residues. The CDR3 reads CASSYSHESYEQYF. The CDR3 region has the DNA TGTGCCAGCAGTTACTCTCATGAGTCCTACGAGCAGTACTTC.

The rearrangement links TRBV15 to TRBJ1-6; TRBD1 aligns across 7 bases. The CDR3 totals 15 residues. CDR1 and CDR2 from the germline V gene are LNHNV and YYDKDF (reference sequence). The ends lost 0 bases at V and 9 bases at J; junction bases unmatched: 5. CDR3 sequence reads: CATSRDTGVTSPLHF. As DNA, the CDR3 is TGTGCCACCAGCAGAGACACAGGGGTCACTTCACCCCTCCACTTT.

This chain links TRBV5-1 with TRBJ2-5; 8 nucleotides match TRBD1. V trimming: 2 bases; J trimming: 2 bases; junction bases outside the gene matches: 5. Germline CDR1 SGHRS, CDR2 YFSETQ. This CDR3 is built from 15 residues. The CDR3, as DNA: TGCGCCAGCAGCTTCGGCAGGGGGCTGCAAGAGACCCAGTACTTC. Amino acid sequence: CASSFGRGLQETQYF.

This chain links TRBV7-3 with TRBJ2-1; D is perhaps TRBD1 (5 bases). Germline-derived CDR1 and CDR2 are SGHTA and FQGTGA. The CDR3 sequence is 14 residues long. With 2 bases removed from V and 7 bases from J, the gap between germline ends came to 12 bases. The CDR3 loop reads CASSLGAYRNEQFF. The CDR3, as DNA: TGTGCCAGCAGCTTAGGGGCGTACCGGAATGAGCAGTTCTTC.

This clone was observed a few times. This chain links TRBV19 with TRBJ1-1; D gene uncertain. The germline V and J ends were trimmed by 5 bases and 5 bases, with 12 bases remaining between them. CDR3 size: 13 residues. Germline loops: CDR1 LNHDA, CDR2 SQIVND (reference sequence). The CDR3 nucleotides are TGTGCCAGTAGTTGGGAGGTGCGGACTGAAGCTTTCTTT. Translating it yields CASSWEVRTEAFF.

This chain links TRBV30 with TRBJ1-1, with 8 bases identical to TRBD1. The CDR3 is made up of 14 amino acids. In germline, CDR1 is GTSNPN, CDR2 SVGIG (reference sequence). V trimming: 3 bases; J trimming: 5 bases; junction bases outside the gene matches: 8. In nucleotides, the CDR3 is TGTGCCTGGAGATGGACAGGGCGTGAAACTGAAGCTTTCTTT. Translation: CAWRWTGRETEAFF.

The rearrangement links TRBV5-1 to TRBJ1-3; the match to TRBD1 covers 9 bases. Trimming cost V 1 base and J 7 bases; bases outside gene matches: 6. In germline, CDR1 is SGHRS, CDR2 YFSETQ. This CDR3 contains 15 residues. The CDR3 here is CASSLSGQGENTIYF. CDR3 coding DNA: TGCGCCAGCAGCTTGTCGGGACAGGGAGAGAACACCATATATTTT.

The gene calls are TRBV7-9 and TRBJ1-2; D gene uncertain. Trimming left V 7 bases short and J 4 bases short, with 7 bases between. The germline V gene encodes CDR1 SEHNR and CDR2 FQNEAQ (reference sequence). CDR3 length: 11 amino acids. The CDR3 bases are TGTGCCAGCACCTCGGGCTATGGCTACACCTTC. It specifies CASTSGYGYTF. The full variable domain, with the rest looked up from reference TRBV7-9 and TRBJ1-2, is DTGVSQNPRHKITKRGQNVTFRCDPISEHNRLYWYRQTLGQGPEFLTYFQNEAQLEKSRLLSDRFSAERPKGSFSTLEIQRTEQGDSAMYLCASTSGYGYTFGSGTRLTVV.

This chain connects TRBV5-1 to TRBJ1-5, with 9 bases that match TRBD1. V lost 5 bases and J lost 2; bases outside the gene matches: 8. The CDR3 is made up of 16 amino acids. Germline V gives CDR1 SGHRS, CDR2 YFSETQ. CDR3 in amino acids: CASRPGQGSGNQPQHF. The CDR3 nucleotides read TGCGCCAGCAGACCAGGACAGGGGAGTGGCAATCAGCCCCAGCATTTT.

The chain carries TRBV5-1 and TRBJ1-4; TRBD1 matches at 12 bases. Germline V gives CDR1 SGHRS, CDR2 YFSETQ. V trimming: 6 bases; J trimming: 8 bases; junction bases outside the gene matches: 5. This CDR3 region has 14 residues. This CDR3 reads CASTGTGGSEKLFF. The CDR3 DNA follows: TGCGCCAGCACCGGGACAGGGGGCTCGGAAAAACTGTTTTTT. Together with reference TRBV5-1 and TRBJ1-4, the CDR3 gives the full variable domain: KAGVTQTPRYLIKTRGQQVTLSCSPISGHRSVSWYQQTPGQGLQFLFEYFSETQRNKGNFPGRFSGRQFSNSRSEMNVSTLELGDSALYLCASTGTGGSEKLFFGSGTQLSVL.